This T cell receptor beta chain came from a study of post-analysis software for immune sequencing data. Overall study findings and caveats: Samples prepared in the same batch strongly co-clustered by F measure. TRBV5-6, TRBV5-1 and TRBV20-1 were among roughly 5 TRBV segments more frequent in patients than controls.

Libraries were made from TCR beta cDNA, and they carried unique molecular identifiers. Via MiXCR, TCRdb re-called the PCR reads, giving one row per CDR3 protein. The profile covers roughly 400,000 distinct CDR3 sequences, with 30% to 40% appearing a single time and around 8% taken by the ten largest. This clonotype showed up just a few times. Its target is not known. The length of the CDR3 is 13 residues. The V end was cut by 2 bases, the J end by 3 bases, with 7 bases between. CDR1 and CDR2 from the germline V gene are SGHTA and FQGNSA. The J gene is TRBJ1-2, the V gene TRBV7-2; D gene uncertain. This receptor was taken from a girl aged 2-10 years with multiple sclerosis. The sample taken for sequencing was blood. In nucleotides, the CDR3 is TGTGCCAGCAGCTTACTCAACCACTATGGCTACACCTTC. It specifies CASSLLNHYGYTF.